Below, 9 T cell receptor beta chains from the same sample are listed, as sequenced in a study of blood T cell repertoires in COVID-19. Only in-frame clones appear in the TCRdb table, and some are missing; sequencing was by immunoSEQ multiplex PCR. The table shows roughly 260,000 clones, with approximately 90% occurring only once. The sequenced sample was peripheral blood. These receptors originate from a woman between 50 and 59 years old who had recovered from COVID-19.

This chain links TRBV5-5 with TRBJ1-4; D not resolved. From germline, CDR1 is SGHKS and CDR2 YYEKEE (reference sequence). Trimming stripped 6 bases from V and 0 bases from J, with 9 bases between. The length of the CDR3 is 14 residues. CDR3 protein: CASTLGATNEKLFF. The CDR3 DNA is TGTGCCAGCACCCTAGGTGCAACTAATGAAAAACTGTTTTTT.

This chain uses TRBV19 with TRBJ1-1; TRBD1 is a possible D gene (5 bases). CDR1 and CDR2 (germline): LNHDA, SQIVND (reference sequence). The CDR3 extends over 14 amino acids. The V end was cut by 3 bases, the J end by 11 bases, with 19 bases between. The CDR3 region is CASSMEGAMRRAFF. The CDR3 nucleotides read TGTGCCAGTAGTATGGAAGGGGCGATGCGCCGGGCTTTCTTT.

The chain joins TRBV10-3 to TRBJ1-2; D is unresolved. Germline CDR1 ENHRY, CDR2 SYGVKD. This CDR3 is 12 amino acids long. Trimming removed 4 bases from V and 5 bases from J, with 8 bases in between. The CDR3 DNA is TGTGCCATCAGTGTTGAGGCGTATGGCTACACCTTC. The encoded protein is CAISVEAYGYTF.

The CDR3 DNA sequence: TGTGCCTGGAGTGTTTGGACTTTCTACAATGAGCAGTTCTTC. Encoded protein: CAWSVWTFYNEQFF. The chain uses TRBV30 and TRBJ2-1; D might be TRBD2 (5 bases). The length of the CDR3 is 14 residues. The ends were cut back, 0 bases at V and 3 bases at J, with 9 bases in the middle. Germline V gene sequence: CDR1 GTSNPN, CDR2 SVGIG (reference sequence).

The chain combines TRBV5-1 with TRBJ2-2; 7 bases are a match to TRBD1. The length of the CDR3 is 14 residues. V dropped 6 bases and J dropped 0; count of bases not matched to a gene: 2. Looked up from germline, CDR1 is SGHRS and CDR2 is YFSETQ. CDR3 sequence (DNA): TGCGCCAGCATGACAGGGTCGAACACCGGGGAGCTGTTTTTT. Translated, it gives CASMTGSNTGELFF.

The chain joins TRBV15 to TRBJ1-5; D is perhaps TRBD1 (6 bases). This CDR3 region has 16 residues. The germline V and J ends were trimmed by 0 bases and 3 bases, with 12 bases remaining between them. Germline-derived CDR1 and CDR2 are LNHNV and YYDKDF (reference sequence). The CDR3 loop is CATSREGGQNNQPQHF. In DNA, the CDR3 is TGTGCCACCAGCAGAGAGGGTGGACAGAACAATCAGCCCCAGCATTTT.

This clone appeared once. The chain combines TRBV6-2 or TRBV6-3 with TRBJ1-1, with a tentative D call TRBD1 (5 bases). V lost 1 base to trimming and J lost 5 bases, with 14 bases between them. This CDR3 comprises 15 residues. From germline, CDR1 is MNHEY and CDR2 SVGEGT. For the CDR3, the DNA is TGTGCCAGCAGTTACTATGGGCAGGGTGGAACTGAAGCTTTCTTT. Amino acid sequence: CASSYYGQGGTEAFF.

The genes are TRBV28 and TRBJ2-2, with D possibly matching TRBD2 (6 bases). V lost 2 bases, J lost 6 bases, and 10 bases lay in between. The V gene's germline CDR1 is MDHEN and CDR2 SYDVKM. The length of the CDR3 is 14 residues. CDR3 in DNA: TGTGCCAGCAGTTTAGCGGGGACGGCCGGGGAGCTGTTTTTT. It yields the protein CASSLAGTAGELFF.

The J gene is TRBJ2-1, the V gene TRBV2; 8 bases fit TRBD2. CDR1 is SNHLY, CDR2 FYNNEI, per germline. The CDR3 is 14 amino acids. J was trimmed by 7 bases and V by 7 bases; bases with no gene match: 9. CDR3 in amino acids: CASINGGAGNEQFF. The CDR3, as DNA: TGTGCCAGCATAAACGGGGGGGCGGGTAATGAGCAGTTCTTC.